This T cell receptor (beta chain) was identified during a study of identical twins. Study-wide results and caveats: With monozygotic twins, out-of-frame TCR alpha sharing exceeded what models estimated. Sequences that were beta out-of-frame showed weaker excess twin sharing. Findings came from cross-sectional statistics, without long-term follow-up of donors. Out-of-frame alpha sequences common to twins exhibited a surplus of low generation probability.

This clonotype was counted ten times or more. The antigen remains unidentified. TCRdb itself ran the 5' RACE reads through MiXCR, one entry per CDR3 protein. This sample has hundreds of thousands of distinct CDR3 sequences, with 10% to 15% found just once. These same records also appear under a second study, on yellow fever vaccine responses in identical twins.

The TCR originated in a woman younger than 35 in good health. The sequenced sample was PBMCs.

The CDR3 nucleotides read TGCGCCAGCAGCTGGCCCGAACAGGCTAGACCAAGCTCCTACAATGAGCAGTTCTTC. This translates into CASSWPEQARPSSYNEQFF. V and J are TRBV5-1 and TRBJ2-1; D may be TRBD1 (5 bases). The germline V gene has CDR1 SGHRS and CDR2 YFSETQ. CDR3 length: 19 amino acids. V dropped 3 bases and J dropped 0 bases, with 22 bases sitting between them.